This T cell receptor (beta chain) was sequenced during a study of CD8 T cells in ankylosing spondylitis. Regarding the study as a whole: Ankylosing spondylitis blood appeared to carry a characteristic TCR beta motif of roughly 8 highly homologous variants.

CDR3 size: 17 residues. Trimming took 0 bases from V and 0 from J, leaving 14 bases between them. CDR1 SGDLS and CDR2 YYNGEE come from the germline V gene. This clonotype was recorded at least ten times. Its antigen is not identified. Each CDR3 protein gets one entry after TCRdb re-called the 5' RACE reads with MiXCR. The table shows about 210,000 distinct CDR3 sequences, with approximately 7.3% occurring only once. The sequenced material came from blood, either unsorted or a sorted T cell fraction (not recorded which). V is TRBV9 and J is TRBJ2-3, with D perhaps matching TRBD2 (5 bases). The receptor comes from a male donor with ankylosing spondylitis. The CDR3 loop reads CASSVAWLAASTDTQYF. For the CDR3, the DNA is TGTGCCAGCAGCGTAGCGTGGCTAGCCGCTAGCACAGATACGCAGTATTTT.